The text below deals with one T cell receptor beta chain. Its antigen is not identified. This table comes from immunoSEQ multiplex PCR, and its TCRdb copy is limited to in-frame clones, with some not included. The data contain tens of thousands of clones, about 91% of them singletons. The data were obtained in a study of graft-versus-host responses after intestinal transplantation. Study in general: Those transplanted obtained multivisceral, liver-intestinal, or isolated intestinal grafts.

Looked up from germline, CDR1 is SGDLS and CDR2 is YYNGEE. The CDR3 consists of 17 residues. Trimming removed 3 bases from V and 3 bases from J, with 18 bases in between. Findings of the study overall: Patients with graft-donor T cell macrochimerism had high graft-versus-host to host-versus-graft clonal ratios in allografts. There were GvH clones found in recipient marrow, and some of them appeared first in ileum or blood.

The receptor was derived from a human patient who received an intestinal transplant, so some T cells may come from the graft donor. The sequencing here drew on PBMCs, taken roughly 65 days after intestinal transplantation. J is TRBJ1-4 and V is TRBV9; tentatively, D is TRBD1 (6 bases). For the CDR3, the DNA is TGTGCCAGCAGCGATCGCCCCACAGGGTATTCTAATGAAAAACTGTTTTTT. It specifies CASSDRPTGYSNEKLFF.